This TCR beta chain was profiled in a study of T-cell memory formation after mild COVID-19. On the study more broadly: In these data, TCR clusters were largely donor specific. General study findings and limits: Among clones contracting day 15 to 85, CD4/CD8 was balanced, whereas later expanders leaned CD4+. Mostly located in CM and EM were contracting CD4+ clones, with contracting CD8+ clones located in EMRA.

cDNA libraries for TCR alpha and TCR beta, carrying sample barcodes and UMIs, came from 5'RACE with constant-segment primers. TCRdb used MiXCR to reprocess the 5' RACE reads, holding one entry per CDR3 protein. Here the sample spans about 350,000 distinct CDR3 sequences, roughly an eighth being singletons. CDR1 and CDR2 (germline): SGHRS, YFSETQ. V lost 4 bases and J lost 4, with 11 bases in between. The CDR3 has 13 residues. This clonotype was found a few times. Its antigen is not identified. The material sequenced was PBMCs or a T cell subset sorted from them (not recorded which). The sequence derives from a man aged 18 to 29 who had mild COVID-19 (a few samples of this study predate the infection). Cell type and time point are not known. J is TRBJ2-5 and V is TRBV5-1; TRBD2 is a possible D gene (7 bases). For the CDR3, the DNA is TGCGCCAGCAGCCAAGGGGGGGGAGAGACCCAGTACTTC. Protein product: CASSQGGGETQYF.